This entry describes one TCR beta chain. Its antigen is unidentified. Mismatch repair deficiency was confirmed in all patients, by PCR or immunohistochemistry. This sample is part of a study of PD-1 blockade in mismatch repair-deficient tumors. The V gene end was trimmed by 2 bases and the J gene end by 9 bases; junction bases not matched to a gene: 13. Germline assignment: CDR1 MDHEN and CDR2 SYDVKM. There are 16 residues in the CDR3. Study conclusions and caveats: After pembrolizumab, tumor-resident clones rose rapidly, then generally contracted before radiologic responses.

Libraries were prepared by immunoSEQ multiplex PCR; TCRdb keeps only in-frame clonotypes and omits some of them. The sample consists of under 40,000 clones, over 80% of them appearing once. This specimen was PBMCs, taken roughly 40 weeks after starting pembrolizumab. This rearrangement joins TRBV28 to TRBJ2-1; TRBD2 matches at 7 bases. The TCR was taken from an adult with mismatch repair-deficient cancer. The CDR3 protein is CASSLVAGESYREQFF. CDR3 bases: TGTGCCAGCAGTTTAGTGGCGGGGGAAAGTTATCGTGAGCAGTTCTTC.